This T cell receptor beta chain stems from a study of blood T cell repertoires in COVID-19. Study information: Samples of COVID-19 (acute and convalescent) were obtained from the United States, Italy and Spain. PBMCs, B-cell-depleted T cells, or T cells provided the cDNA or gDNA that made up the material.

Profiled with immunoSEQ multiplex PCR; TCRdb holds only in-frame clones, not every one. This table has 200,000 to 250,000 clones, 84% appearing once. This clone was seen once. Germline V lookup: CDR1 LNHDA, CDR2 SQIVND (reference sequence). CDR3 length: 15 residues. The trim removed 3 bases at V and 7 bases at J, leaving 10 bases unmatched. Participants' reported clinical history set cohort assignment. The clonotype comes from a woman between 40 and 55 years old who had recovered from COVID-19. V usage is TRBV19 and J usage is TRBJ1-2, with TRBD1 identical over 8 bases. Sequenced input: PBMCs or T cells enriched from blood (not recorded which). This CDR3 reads CASSIVPPQGAGYTF. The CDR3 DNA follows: TGTGCCAGTAGTATTGTCCCCCCCCAGGGGGCTGGCTACACCTTC. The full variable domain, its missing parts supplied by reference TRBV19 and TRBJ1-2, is DGGITQSPKYLFRKEGQNVTLSCEQNLNHDAMYWYRQDPGQGLRLIYYSQIVNDFQKGDIAEGYSVSREKKESFPLTVTSAQKNPTAFYLCASSIVPPQGAGYTFGSGTRLTVV.